This section outlines one TCR beta chain sequence together with its context. As originally analysed: Using reference gene primer amplification, nucleated cell counts were estimated. The data were produced by immunoSEQ multiplex PCR, yet TCRdb's version contains in-frame clones alone and is incomplete. The DNA gave D and trimming, while V, J and clone size come from that table. The sample holds approximately 300,000 clones; 65% to 85% are singletons and the top ten take roughly 14%. The sample originates from a study of blood T cell repertoires in COVID-19. The overall study: Spain, Italy and the United States supplied samples that represented acute and convalescent COVID-19. Sources were T cells, B-cell-depleted T cells, or PBMCs; the material itself was cDNA or gDNA.

One Seattle source followed patients from active infection through their disease course. The germline gives CDR1 LGHNA, CDR2 YSLEER. V was clipped by 4 bases and J by 3 bases; unmatched bases: 3. The CDR3 sequence is 14 residues long. The clonotype was recovered from a person between 65 and 79 years old with COVID-19, enrolled during active disease. The specimen sequenced was peripheral blood. This chain links TRBV4-3 with TRBJ1-2, with 9 bases that match TRBD1. The CDR3 region has the DNA TGCGCCAGCAGCCCGGGACAGGGACACTATGGCTACACCTTC. Translated: CASSPGQGHYGYTF.